This entry lists 16 T cell receptor beta chains sequenced from one sample in a study of human thymus T cells. Sequencing used immunoSEQ multiplex PCR; TCRdb keeps in-frame clones, though not all of them. The table shows about 130,000 clones, with just under 95% occurring only once. The thymus was resected at corrective cardiac surgery. Source material: thymus tissue. These receptors all come from a boy under two years old with a congenital heart defect but otherwise immunologically healthy.

J is TRBJ1-1 and V is TRBV4-3; weak D call: TRBD1 (6 bases). The CDR3 spans 14 residues. Trimming cost V 3 bases and J 10 bases, with 18 bases left between them. Germline V gene lookup returns CDR1 LGHNA and CDR2 YSLEER. CDR3 sequence: CASSHRGHLKGAFF. CDR3 coding DNA: TGCGCCAGCAGCCACAGGGGCCATCTTAAGGGAGCTTTCTTT.

The chain links TRBV14 to TRBJ1-2; the match to TRBD1 covers 7 bases. V dropped 3 bases and J dropped 2; count of bases not matched to a gene: 6. The CDR3 totals 15 residues. The germline gives CDR1 SGHDN, CDR2 FVKESK. CDR3 amino acids: CASSHLVGGNYGYTF. CDR3 in DNA: TGTGCCAGCAGCCACCTCGTAGGGGGCAACTATGGCTACACCTTC.

A few counts support this clone. CDR3 DNA: TGTGCCAGCACCATGAGGGGGCAGGGGGGCGAGCAGTACTTC. Translation: CASTMRGQGGEQYF. The chain combines TRBV28 with TRBJ2-7, with D possibly matching TRBD1 (7 bases). The length of the CDR3 is 14 residues. V lost 7 bases, J lost 6 bases, and 19 bases lay in between. The germline V gene encodes CDR1 MDHEN and CDR2 SYDVKM.

The count of this clone is one. The V gene is TRBV18, the J gene TRBJ2-5; 8 bases match TRBD1. Germline trimming cut 4 bases from V and 5 bases from J; bases unmatched to any gene: 9. Per the germline V gene, CDR1 is KGHSH and CDR2 is LQKENI. This CDR3 is built from 15 residues. Here the CDR3 reads CASSLRTGPTETQYF. CDR3 coding DNA: TGTGCCAGCTCACTACGGACAGGGCCGACGGAGACCCAGTACTTC.

The V call is TRBV11-3, the J call TRBJ2-1; D gene uncertain. The CDR3 is made up of 11 amino acids. V shed 5 bases and J shed 3 bases, with 2 bases lying between them. Germline CDR1 SGHNT, CDR2 YENEEA. The DNA of the CDR3 is TGTGCCAGCAGCCGCTACAATGAGCAGTTCTTC. Its protein is CASSRYNEQFF.

V usage is TRBV4-3 and J usage is TRBJ2-1; TRBD2 aligns across 12 bases. The CDR3 is 19 residues long. J was trimmed by 8 bases and V by 0 bases; bases with no gene match: 14. Germline V gene data show CDR1 as LGHNA and CDR2 as YSLEER. The CDR3 nucleotides read TGCGCCAGCAGCCAAGATAGGGCTAGCGGGGGGGCCAGAATCCATGAGCAGTTCTTC. The encoded protein is CASSQDRASGGARIHEQFF.

This chain joins TRBV9 and TRBJ2-5; 10 nucleotides agree with TRBD2. V lost 0 bases to trimming and J lost 5 bases; unmatched junction nucleotides: 4. Germline V gene sequence: CDR1 SGDLS, CDR2 YYNGEE. This CDR3 has 15 amino acids. The CDR3: CASSVEAGGFETQYF. In DNA form, the CDR3 reads TGTGCCAGCAGCGTAGAAGCGGGGGGGTTTGAGACCCAGTACTTC. Looking up the rest from reference TRBV9 and TRBJ2-5 gives the full variable domain: DSGVTQTPKHLITATGQRVTLRCSPRSGDLSVYWYQQSLDQGLQFLIQYYNGEERAKGNILERFSAQQFPDLHSELNLSSLELGDSALYFCASSVEAGGFETQYFGPGTRLLVL.

V usage is TRBV14 and J usage is TRBJ2-7, with D possibly TRBD1 on 6 matching bases. The V gene lost 1 base and the J gene lost 3 bases, with 10 bases spanning the gap. CDR1 and CDR2 (germline): SGHDN, FVKESK. The CDR3 is 14 residues long. CDR3 DNA: TGTGCCAGCAGCCAAGGGCAGGGGTACTACGAGCAGTACTTC. Its translation is CASSQGQGYYEQYF.

This chain links TRBV27 with TRBJ1-2, with 7 bases identical to TRBD1. The CDR3 totals 15 residues. The V gene end was trimmed by 5 bases and the J gene end by 3 bases; junction bases not matched to a gene: 9. Germline V lookup: CDR1 MNHEY, CDR2 SMNVEV (reference sequence). The CDR3 bases are TGTGCCAGCAGTCCGGACAGGCAACAGGACTATGGCTACACCTTC. Protein sequence: CASSPDRQQDYGYTF.

The V and J genes are TRBV28 and TRBJ2-5; 8 positions match TRBD1. The CDR3 runs to 16 residues. Per the germline V gene, CDR1 is MDHEN and CDR2 is SYDVKM. Germline trimming cut 6 bases from V and 2 bases from J; bases unmatched to any gene: 11. The CDR3 DNA sequence: TGTGCCAGCAGCCGTACCGGACAGGGTCAACAAGAGACCCAGTACTTC. Translating gives CASSRTGQGQQETQYF.

V usage is TRBV4-3 and J usage is TRBJ1-2, with D unresolved. This CDR3 spans 13 amino acids. CDR1 is LGHNA, CDR2 YSLEER, per germline. V shed 2 bases and J shed 8 bases, with 12 bases lying between them. The CDR3 nucleotides are TGCGCCAGCAGCCAACTTGAAGGTCGCGGCTACACCTTC. It encodes CASSQLEGRGYTF.

V usage is TRBV6-1 and J usage is TRBJ2-3, with 12 nucleotides matching TRBD2. This CDR3 comprises 17 residues. The V segment lost 3 bases and the J segment 1 base; nucleotides outside the gene matches: 5. Germline assignment: CDR1 MNHNS and CDR2 SASEGT. CDR3 nucleotide sequence: TGTGCCAGCAGTGACCTAGCGGGGGGGATTGGCACAGATACGCAGTATTTT. Translation gives CASSDLAGGIGTDTQYF.

This clone turned up a few times. V is TRBV13 and J is TRBJ1-1; 8 nucleotides match TRBD1. The CDR3 loop spans 14 amino acids. The germline V gene has CDR1 PRHDT and CDR2 FYEKMQ (reference sequence). The junction had 9 bases not matched to a gene; V was cut back by 4 bases and J by 8 bases. CDR3 nucleotide sequence: TGTGCCAGCAGCTCCTCGGACAGGGAATTCGAAGCTTTCTTT. This gives the protein CASSSSDREFEAFF.

CDR3 sequence (DNA): TGTGCCAGCAGTGAACCAGGGGTATCGACCGCCCGTATAGGCTACACCTTC. Residues: CASSEPGVSTARIGYTF. V usage is TRBV6-1 and J usage is TRBJ1-2; D perhaps matches TRBD1 (6 bases). Germline values: CDR1 MNHNS, CDR2 SASEGT. This CDR3 comprises 17 residues. V shed 2 bases and J shed 8 bases, with 24 bases lying between them.

The chain joins TRBV4-3 to TRBJ1-1; weak D call: TRBD1 (6 bases). Trimming shortened V by 0 bases and J by 4 bases, and 12 bases separated the two germline ends. This CDR3 is 15 amino acids long. CDR1 is LGHNA, CDR2 YSLEER, per germline. For the CDR3, the DNA is TGCGCCAGCAGCCAAGATGAGGGGGGAAGCACTGAAGCTTTCTTT. Amino acids: CASSQDEGGSTEAFF.

This chain joins TRBV7-2 and TRBJ2-7; TRBD2 matches 14 bases. With 5 bases clipped from V and 3 bases from J, the junction kept 6 bases outside the gene matches. CDR1 is SGHTA and CDR2 is FQGNSA in the germline V gene. CDR3 length: 16 residues. In nucleotides, the CDR3 is TGTGCCAGCAGCCGACTAGCGGGGGGGTCGGGCTACGAGCAGTACTTC. Its translation is CASSRLAGGSGYEQYF.